The next 5 T cell receptor beta chains were all read from a single sample in a study of cytomegalovirus exposure and HLA in healthy donors. The assay was immunoSEQ multiplex PCR, and TCRdb's table has in-frame clones only and misses some. The sample carries some 240,000 clones, around 87% recorded once. Sequencing was done on a sample of PBMCs. The receptors derive from a woman between 25 and 40 years old in good health and CMV-seropositive.

The V and J genes are TRBV6-6 and TRBJ1-1; 7 bases align to TRBD1. CDR3 size: 15 residues. Germline CDR1 is MNHNY and CDR2 is SVGAGI (reference sequence). J lost 5 bases, V lost 5 bases, and 11 bases had no gene match. The CDR3 region is CASSPTYRGFTEAFF. As DNA, the CDR3 is TGTGCCAGCAGTCCGACTTACAGGGGCTTTACTGAAGCTTTCTTT.

The chain links TRBV6-5 to TRBJ2-1, with a possible D match to TRBD2 (6 bases). The V end lost 4 bases, the J end lost 8 bases, and 21 bases lay between the germline ends. The CDR3 length is 16 residues. CDR1 is MNHEY and CDR2 is SVGAGI in the germline V gene. CDR3 in DNA: TGTGCCAGCAGTTCATCCCCCGCTAGCGAGGGAGATGAGCAGTTCTTC. Protein product: CASSSSPASEGDEQFF.

This clone showed up just a few times. This chain uses TRBV10-3 with TRBJ2-7; tentative D call: TRBD1 (6 bases). Germline V CDR1 and CDR2: ENHRY, SYGVKD. The CDR3 covers 13 residues. V was cut by 6 bases and J by 0 bases, with 9 bases left in between. This CDR3 is CAIRQGDSYEQYF. The CDR3 DNA is TGTGCCATCAGACAGGGCGACTCCTACGAGCAGTACTTC.

This clone has just a few counts. The chain links TRBV6-6 to TRBJ2-7; TRBD2 might be the D (6 bases). The germline CDR1 and CDR2 sequences are MNHNY and SVGAGI (reference sequence). Trimming took 2 bases from V and 6 from J, leaving 14 bases between them. There are 14 residues in the CDR3. Here the CDR3 reads CASSYGRGIGEQYF. The DNA for the CDR3 is TGTGCCAGCAGTTACGGTCGGGGGATCGGCGAGCAGTACTTC.

The chain has TRBV2 and TRBJ2-3; a possible D gene is TRBD2 (5 bases). CDR1 SNHLY and CDR2 FYNNEI come from the germline V gene. V lost 7 bases and J 2 bases, leaving 10 bases between the germline ends. The CDR3 contains 13 residues. For the CDR3, the DNA is TGTGCCAGCAACCTCGGGAACACAGATACGCAGTATTTT. Amino acid sequence: CASNLGNTDTQYF. Together with reference TRBV2 and TRBJ2-3, the CDR3 gives the full variable domain: EPEVTQTPSHQVTQMGQEVILRCVPISNHLYFYWYRQILGQKVEFLVSFYNNEISEKSEIFDDQFSVERPDGSNFTLKIRSTKLEDSAMYFCASNLGNTDTQYFGPGTRLTVL.